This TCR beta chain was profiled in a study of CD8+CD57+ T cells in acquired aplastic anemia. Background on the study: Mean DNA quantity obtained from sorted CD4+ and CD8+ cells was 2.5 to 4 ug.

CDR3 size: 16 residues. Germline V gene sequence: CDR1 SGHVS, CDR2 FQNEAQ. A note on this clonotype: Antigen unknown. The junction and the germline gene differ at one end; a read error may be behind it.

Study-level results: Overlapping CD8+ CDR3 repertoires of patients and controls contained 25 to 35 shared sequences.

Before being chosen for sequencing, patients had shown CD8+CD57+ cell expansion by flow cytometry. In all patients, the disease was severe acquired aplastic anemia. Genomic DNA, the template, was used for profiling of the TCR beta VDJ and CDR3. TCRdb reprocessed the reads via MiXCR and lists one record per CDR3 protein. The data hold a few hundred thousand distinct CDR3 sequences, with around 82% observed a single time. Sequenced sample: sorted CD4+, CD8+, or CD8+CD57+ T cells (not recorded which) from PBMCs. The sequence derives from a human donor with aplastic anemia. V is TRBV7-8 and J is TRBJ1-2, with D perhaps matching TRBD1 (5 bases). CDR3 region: CASSLETVGLVYAYTF. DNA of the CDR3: TGTGCCAGCAGCTTGGAGACAGTCGGGCTAGTATATGCCTACACCTTC. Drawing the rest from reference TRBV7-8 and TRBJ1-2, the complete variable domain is GAGVSQSPRYKVAKRGQDVALRCDPISGHVSLFWYQQALGQGPEFLTYFQNEAQLDKSGLPSDRFFAERPEGSVSTLKIQRTQQEDSAVYLCASSLETVGLVYAYTFGSGTRLTVV.